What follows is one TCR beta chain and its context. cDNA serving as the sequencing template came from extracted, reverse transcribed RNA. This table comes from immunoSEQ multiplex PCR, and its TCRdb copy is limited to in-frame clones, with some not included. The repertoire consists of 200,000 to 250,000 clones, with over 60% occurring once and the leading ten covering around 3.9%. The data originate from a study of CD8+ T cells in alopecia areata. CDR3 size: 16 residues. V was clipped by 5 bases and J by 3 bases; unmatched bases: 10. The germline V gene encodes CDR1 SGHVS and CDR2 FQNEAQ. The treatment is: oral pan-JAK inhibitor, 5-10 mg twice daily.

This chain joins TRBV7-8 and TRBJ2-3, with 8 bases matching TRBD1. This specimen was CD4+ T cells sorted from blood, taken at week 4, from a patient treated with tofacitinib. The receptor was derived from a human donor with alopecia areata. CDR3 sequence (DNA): TGTGCCAGCAGCCACCGACGACAGGGGTTAACAGATACGCAGTATTTT. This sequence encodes CASSHRRQGLTDTQYF.